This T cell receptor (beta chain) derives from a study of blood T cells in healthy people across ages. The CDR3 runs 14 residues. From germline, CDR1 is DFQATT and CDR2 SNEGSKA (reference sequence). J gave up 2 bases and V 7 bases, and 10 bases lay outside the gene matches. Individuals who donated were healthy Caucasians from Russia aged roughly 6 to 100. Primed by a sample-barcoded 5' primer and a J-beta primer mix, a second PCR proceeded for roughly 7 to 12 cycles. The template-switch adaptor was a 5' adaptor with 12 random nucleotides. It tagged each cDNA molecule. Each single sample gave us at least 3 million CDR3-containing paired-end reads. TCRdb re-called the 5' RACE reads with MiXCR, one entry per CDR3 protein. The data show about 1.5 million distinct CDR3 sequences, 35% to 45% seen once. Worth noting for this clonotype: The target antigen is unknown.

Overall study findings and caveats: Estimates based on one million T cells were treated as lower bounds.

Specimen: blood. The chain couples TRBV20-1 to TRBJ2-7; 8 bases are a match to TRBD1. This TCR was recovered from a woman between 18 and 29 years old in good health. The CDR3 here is CSGLLRTGTYEQYF. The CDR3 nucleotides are TGCAGTGGCCTATTGAGGACAGGGACCTACGAGCAGTACTTC.